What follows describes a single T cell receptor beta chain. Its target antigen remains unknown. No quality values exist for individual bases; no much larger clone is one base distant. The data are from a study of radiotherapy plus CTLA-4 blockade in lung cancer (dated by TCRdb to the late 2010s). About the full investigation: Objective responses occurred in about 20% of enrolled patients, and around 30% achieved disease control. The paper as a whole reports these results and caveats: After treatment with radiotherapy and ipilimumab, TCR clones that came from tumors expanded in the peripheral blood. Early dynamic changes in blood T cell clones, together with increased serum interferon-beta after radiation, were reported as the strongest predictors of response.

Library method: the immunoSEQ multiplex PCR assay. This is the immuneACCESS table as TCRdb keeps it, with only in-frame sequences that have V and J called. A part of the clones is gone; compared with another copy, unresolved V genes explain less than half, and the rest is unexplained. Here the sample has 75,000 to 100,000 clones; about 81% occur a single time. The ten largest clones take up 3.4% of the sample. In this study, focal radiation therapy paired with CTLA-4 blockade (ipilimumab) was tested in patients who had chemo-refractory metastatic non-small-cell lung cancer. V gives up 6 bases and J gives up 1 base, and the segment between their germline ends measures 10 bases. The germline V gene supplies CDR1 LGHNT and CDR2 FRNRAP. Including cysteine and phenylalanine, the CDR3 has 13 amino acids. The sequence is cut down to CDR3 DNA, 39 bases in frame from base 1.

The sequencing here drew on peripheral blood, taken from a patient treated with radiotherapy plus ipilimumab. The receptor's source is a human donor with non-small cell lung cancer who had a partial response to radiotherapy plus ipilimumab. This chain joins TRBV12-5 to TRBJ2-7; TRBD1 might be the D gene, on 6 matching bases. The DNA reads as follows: TGTGCTAGTGGCTATGACAGGTCCTACGAGCAGTACTTC. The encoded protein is CASGYDRSYEQYF.